This TCR beta chain came from a study of technical replicates of blood from several donors. Germline V gives CDR1 SGHNT, CDR2 YYREEE (reference sequence). The CDR3 consists of 14 residues. After removal of 3 bases from V and 4 bases from J, the junction contained 5 bases not matched to a gene. The sample holds a few counts of this clone. Only in-frame clones appear in the TCRdb table, and some are missing; sequencing was by immunoSEQ multiplex PCR. The sample shows about 13,000 clones, around 86% of them seen only once. The sequenced sample consisted of PBMCs. The receptor's source is a human donor in good health. V and J are TRBV5-4 and TRBJ2-7; 9 bases match TRBD1. The CDR3 region is CASSSTGGIYEQYF. CDR3 sequence (DNA): TGTGCCAGCAGCTCTACAGGGGGCATTTACGAGCAGTACTTC.